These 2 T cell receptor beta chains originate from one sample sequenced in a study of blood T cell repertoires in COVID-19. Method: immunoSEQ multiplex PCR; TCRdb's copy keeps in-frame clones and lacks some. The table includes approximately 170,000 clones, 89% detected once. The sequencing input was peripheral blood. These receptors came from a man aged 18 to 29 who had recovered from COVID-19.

CDR3 sequence reads: CASSASGQTDEQFF. The CDR3 bases are TGTGCCAGCAGCGCCAGCGGACAGACCGATGAGCAGTTCTTC. The chain is built from TRBV9 and TRBJ2-1, with D possibly being TRBD1 (6 bases). The V end was cut by 3 bases, the J end by 8 bases, with 15 bases between. The CDR3 extends over 14 amino acids. The germline V gene has CDR1 SGDLS and CDR2 YYNGEE. Variable domain in full (rest from reference TRBV9 and TRBJ2-1): DSGVTQTPKHLITATGQRVTLRCSPRSGDLSVYWYQQSLDQGLQFLIQYYNGEERAKGNILERFSAQQFPDLHSELNLSSLELGDSALYFCASSASGQTDEQFFGPGTRLTVL.

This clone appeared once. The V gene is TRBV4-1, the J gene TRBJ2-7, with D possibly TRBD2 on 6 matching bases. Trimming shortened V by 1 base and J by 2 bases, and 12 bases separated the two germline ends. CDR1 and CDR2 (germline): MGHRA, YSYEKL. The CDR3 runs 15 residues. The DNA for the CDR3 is TGCGCCAGCAGCCAAGTAACTAGCAGCACCTACGAGCAGTACTTC. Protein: CASSQVTSSTYEQYF.